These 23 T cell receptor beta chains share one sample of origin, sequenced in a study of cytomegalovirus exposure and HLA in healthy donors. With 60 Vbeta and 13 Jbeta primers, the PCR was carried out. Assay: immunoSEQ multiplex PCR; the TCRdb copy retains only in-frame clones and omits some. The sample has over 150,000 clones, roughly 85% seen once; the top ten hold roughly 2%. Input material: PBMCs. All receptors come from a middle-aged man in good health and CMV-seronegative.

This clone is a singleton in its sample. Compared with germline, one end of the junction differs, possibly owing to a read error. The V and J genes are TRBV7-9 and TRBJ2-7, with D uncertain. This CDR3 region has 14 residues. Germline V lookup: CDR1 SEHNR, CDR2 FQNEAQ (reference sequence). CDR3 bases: TGTTCCAGCAGCTCGAACAGCTTCTACTACGAGCAGTACTTC. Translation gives CSSSSNSFYYEQYF.

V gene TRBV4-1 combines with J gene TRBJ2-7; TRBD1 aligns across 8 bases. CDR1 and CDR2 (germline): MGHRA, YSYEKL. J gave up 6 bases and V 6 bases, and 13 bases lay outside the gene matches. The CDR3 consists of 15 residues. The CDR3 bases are TGCGCCAGCAGGGACGCAGGGGGCGTCTTGGGCGAGCAGTACTTC. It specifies CASRDAGGVLGEQYF.

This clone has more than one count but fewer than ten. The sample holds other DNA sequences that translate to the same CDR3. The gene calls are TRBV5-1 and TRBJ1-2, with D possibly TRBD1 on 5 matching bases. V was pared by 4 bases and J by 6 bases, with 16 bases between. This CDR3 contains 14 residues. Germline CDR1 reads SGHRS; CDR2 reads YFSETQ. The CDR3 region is CASSPRADPDGYTF. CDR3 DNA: TGCGCCAGCAGCCCCAGGGCAGATCCAGATGGCTACACCTTC. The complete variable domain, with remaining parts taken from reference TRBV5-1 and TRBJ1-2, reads KAGVTQTPRYLIKTRGQQVTLSCSPISGHRSVSWYQQTPGQGLQFLFEYFSETQRNKGNFPGRFSGRQFSNSRSEMNVSTLELGDSALYLCASSPRADPDGYTFGSGTRLTVV.

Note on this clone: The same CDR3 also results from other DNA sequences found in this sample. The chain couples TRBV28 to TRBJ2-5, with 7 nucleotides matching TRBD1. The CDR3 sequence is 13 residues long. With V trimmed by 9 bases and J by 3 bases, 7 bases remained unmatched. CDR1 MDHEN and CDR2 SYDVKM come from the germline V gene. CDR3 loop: CASLGGTEETQYF. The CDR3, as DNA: TGTGCCAGTTTAGGTGGGACAGAAGAGACCCAGTACTTC.

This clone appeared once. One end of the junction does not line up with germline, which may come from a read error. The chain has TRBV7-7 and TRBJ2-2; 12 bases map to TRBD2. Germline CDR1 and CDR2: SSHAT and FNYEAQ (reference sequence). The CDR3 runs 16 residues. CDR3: CASSARLAGVAGELFF. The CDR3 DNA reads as TGTGCTAGCAGCGCTAGACTAGCGGGAGTCGCCGGGGAGCTGTTTTTT.

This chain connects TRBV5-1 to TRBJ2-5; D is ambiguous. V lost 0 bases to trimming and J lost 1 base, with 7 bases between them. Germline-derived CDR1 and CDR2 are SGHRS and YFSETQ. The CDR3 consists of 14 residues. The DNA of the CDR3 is TGCGCCAGCAGCTTGGGGGCTGGCCAAGAGACCCAGTACTTC. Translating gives CASSLGAGQETQYF.

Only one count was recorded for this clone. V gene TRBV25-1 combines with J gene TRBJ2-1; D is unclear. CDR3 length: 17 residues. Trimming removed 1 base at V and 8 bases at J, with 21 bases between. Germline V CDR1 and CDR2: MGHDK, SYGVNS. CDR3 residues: CASSELEGGSRFDEQFF. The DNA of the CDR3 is TGTGCCAGCAGTGAATTGGAAGGCGGCTCGAGATTCGATGAGCAGTTCTTC.

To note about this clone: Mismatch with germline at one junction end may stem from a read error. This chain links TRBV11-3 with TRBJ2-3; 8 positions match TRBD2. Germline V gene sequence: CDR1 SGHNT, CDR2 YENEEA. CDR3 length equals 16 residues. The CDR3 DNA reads TGTGCCAGCAGCCTAGAAGCGGGGGAGGGCGCAGATACGCAGTATTTT. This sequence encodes CASSLEAGEGADTQYF.

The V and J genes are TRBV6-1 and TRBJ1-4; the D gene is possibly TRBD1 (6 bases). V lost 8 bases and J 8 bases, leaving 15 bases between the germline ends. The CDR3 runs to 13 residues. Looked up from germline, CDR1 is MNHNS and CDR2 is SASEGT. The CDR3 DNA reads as TGTGCCAGCCGGACAGTTGGCCAAGAAAAACTGTTTTTT. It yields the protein CASRTVGQEKLFF.

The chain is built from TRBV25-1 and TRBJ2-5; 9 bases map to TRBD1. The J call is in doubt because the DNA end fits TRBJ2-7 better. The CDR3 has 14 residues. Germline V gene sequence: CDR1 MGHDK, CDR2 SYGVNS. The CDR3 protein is CASSGTGTTYEQYF. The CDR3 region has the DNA TGTGCCAGCAGCGGGACAGGGACAACCTACGAGCAGTACTTC.

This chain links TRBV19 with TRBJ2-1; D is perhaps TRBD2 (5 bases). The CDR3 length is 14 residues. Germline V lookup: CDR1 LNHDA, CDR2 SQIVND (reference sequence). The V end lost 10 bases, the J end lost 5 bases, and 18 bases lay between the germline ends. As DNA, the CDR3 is TGTGCCACCGGCAGGAGGACGAGCAACAATGAGCAGTTCTTC. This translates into CATGRRTSNNEQFF.

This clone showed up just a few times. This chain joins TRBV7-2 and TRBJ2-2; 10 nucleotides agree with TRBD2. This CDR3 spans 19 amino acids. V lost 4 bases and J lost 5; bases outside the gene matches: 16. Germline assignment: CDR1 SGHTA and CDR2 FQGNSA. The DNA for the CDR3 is TGTGCCAGCAGCTCCCGGGGGACTAGCGCACCAATAAAAACCGGGGAGCTGTTTTTT. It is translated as CASSSRGTSAPIKTGELFF.

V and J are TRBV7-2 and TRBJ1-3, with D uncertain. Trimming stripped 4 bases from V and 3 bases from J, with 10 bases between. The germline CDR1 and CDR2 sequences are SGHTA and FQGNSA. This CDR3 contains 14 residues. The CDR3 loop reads CASSSTPGGNTIYF. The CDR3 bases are TGTGCCAGCAGCTCTACCCCTGGTGGAAACACCATATATTTT.

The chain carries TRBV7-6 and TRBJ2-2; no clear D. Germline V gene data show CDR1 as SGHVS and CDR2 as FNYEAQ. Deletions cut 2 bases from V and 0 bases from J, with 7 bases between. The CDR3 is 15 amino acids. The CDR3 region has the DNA TGTGCCAGCAGCTTACTACCAACGAACACCGGGGAGCTGTTTTTT. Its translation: CASSLLPTNTGELFF.

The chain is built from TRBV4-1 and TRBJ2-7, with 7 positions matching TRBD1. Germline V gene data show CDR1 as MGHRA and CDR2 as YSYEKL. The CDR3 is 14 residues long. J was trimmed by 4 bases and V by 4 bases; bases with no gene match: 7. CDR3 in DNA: TGCGCCAGCAGCCCCCGGGACAGCGGTTACGAGCAGTACTTC. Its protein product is CASSPRDSGYEQYF.

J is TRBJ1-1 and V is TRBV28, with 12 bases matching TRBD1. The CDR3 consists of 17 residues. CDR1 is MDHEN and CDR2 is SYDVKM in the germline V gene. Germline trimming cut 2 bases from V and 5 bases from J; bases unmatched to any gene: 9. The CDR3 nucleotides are TGTGCCAGCAGTTTACTCGGGACAGGGGGCGGGAGAACTGAAGCTTTCTTT. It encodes CASSLLGTGGGRTEAFF.

CDR3 residues: CASSEAWTGTDTQYF. The CDR3 DNA sequence: TGTGCCAGCAGTGAAGCGTGGACTGGAACAGATACGCAGTATTTT. The chain recombines TRBV6-1 with TRBJ2-3, with D tentatively TRBD2 (5 bases). Germline V CDR1 and CDR2: MNHNS, SASEGT. This CDR3 comprises 15 residues. Trimming cost V 0 bases and J 3 bases, with 10 bases left between them.

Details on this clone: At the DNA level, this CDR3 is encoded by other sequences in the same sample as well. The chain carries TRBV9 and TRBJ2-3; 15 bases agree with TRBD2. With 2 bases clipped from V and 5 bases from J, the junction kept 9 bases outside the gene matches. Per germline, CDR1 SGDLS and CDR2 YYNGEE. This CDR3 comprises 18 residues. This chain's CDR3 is CASSVGLAGGSVEDTQYF. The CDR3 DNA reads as TGTGCCAGCAGCGTCGGACTAGCGGGAGGGTCGGTAGAAGATACGCAGTATTTT.

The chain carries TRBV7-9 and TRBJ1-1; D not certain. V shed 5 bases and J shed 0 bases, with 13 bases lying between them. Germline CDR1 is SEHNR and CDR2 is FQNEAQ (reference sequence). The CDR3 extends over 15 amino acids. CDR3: CASSQSVILNTEAFF. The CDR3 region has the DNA TGTGCCAGCAGCCAGTCAGTAATATTGAACACTGAAGCTTTCTTT.

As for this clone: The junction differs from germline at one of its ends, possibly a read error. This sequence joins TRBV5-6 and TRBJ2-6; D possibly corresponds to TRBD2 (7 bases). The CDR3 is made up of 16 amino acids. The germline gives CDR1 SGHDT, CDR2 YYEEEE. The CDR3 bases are TGTGCCAGCAGCTTAGGGGGGGGCTTCGGGGCCAACGGCCTGACTTTC. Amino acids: CASSLGGGFGANGLTF.

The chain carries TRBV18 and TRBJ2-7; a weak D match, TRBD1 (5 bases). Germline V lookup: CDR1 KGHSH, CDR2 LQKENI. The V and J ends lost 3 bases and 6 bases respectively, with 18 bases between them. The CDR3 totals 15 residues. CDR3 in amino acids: CASSPTPGRVGEQYF. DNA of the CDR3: TGTGCCAGCTCACCTACGCCAGGCAGGGTAGGCGAGCAGTACTTC.

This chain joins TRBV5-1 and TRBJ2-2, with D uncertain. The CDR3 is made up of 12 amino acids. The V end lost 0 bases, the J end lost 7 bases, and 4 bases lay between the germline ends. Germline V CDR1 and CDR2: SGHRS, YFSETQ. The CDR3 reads CASSLAYGELFF. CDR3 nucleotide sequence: TGCGCCAGCAGCTTGGCCTACGGGGAGCTGTTTTTT.

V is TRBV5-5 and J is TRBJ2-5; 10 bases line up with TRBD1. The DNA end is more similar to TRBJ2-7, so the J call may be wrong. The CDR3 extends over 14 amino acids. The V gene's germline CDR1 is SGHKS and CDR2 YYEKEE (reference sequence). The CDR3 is CASSPWDRGHEQYF. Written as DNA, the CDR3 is TGTGCCAGCAGCCCCTGGGACAGGGGACACGAGCAGTACTTC.